This T cell receptor beta chain was obtained from a study of T-cell memory formation after mild COVID-19. Study information: For the most part, TCR clusters were specific to one donor. Overall study findings and caveats: Clones contracting day 15 to 85 were balanced CD4/CD8; later expanders leaned CD4+. The finding that pre-infection memory included some responding clones suggested that cross-reactive memory joined.

This CDR3 is 13 amino acids long. Germline loops: CDR1 SGDLS, CDR2 YYNGEE. V lost 6 bases and J lost 8; bases outside the gene matches: 10. TCRdb independently ran MiXCR on the 5' RACE reads; one entry per CDR3 protein. The data hold fewer than 140,000 distinct CDR3 sequences, with 15% to 20% observed a single time. The table lists this clonotype with a few counts. Its antigen is undetermined. Source material: PBMCs or a T cell subset sorted from them (not recorded which). The origin of this receptor is an adult woman who had mild COVID-19 (a few samples of this study predate the infection). Cell type and time point are not known. This chain uses TRBV9 with TRBJ1-2; 7 nucleotides match TRBD1. The CDR3 reads CASTQGGDTGYTF. The DNA of the CDR3 is TGTGCCAGCACCCAGGGGGGGGATACGGGCTACACCTTC.